These T cell receptor beta chains were read from a single sample in a study of T cell responses to AZD1222 COVID-19 vaccine. Method: immunoSEQ multiplex PCR; TCRdb's copy keeps in-frame clones and lacks some. The data show 180,000 or so clones, with 91% seen just once and over 1.5% held by the top ten. The sequencing used peripheral blood, collected 28 days after the second AZD1222 dose. The receptors were sampled from an adult who received the AZD1222 COVID-19 vaccine. CDR3s include the opening cysteine and the closing phenylalanine or tryptophan. Fields, in order: D gene, J gene, V gene, clone size, CDR3 protein, CDR3 DNA. The D gene is left open where the match is weak. Clone sizes are given selectively: once, few, many, or a class where the clone is expanded.

TRBD1,TRBJ1-4,TRBV2,NA,CASTDQQGAREKLFF,TGTGCCAGCACCGACCAACAGGGGGCGCGGGAAAAACTGTTTTTT
TRBD1,TRBJ2-5,TRBV27,NA,CASRRTGGGETQYF,TGTGCCAGCAGGAGAACAGGGGGCGGTGAGACCCAGTACTTC
TRBD2,TRBJ2-3,TRBV27,NA,CASSIASGPSTDTQYF,TGTGCCAGCAGTATAGCTAGCGGCCCAAGCACAGATACGCAGTATTTT
NA,TRBJ2-1,TRBV5-6,NA,CASNPRGSYNEQFF,TGTGCCAGCAACCCTCGCGGGTCCTACAATGAGCAGTTCTTC
NA,TRBJ2-2,TRBV2,NA,CASSGANRNTGELFF,TGTGCCAGCAGTGGAGCCAACAGGAACACCGGGGAGCTGTTTTTT
NA,TRBJ1-1,TRBV19,NA,CASSIWAMENTEAFF,TGTGCCAGTAGTATATGGGCCATGGAGAACACTGAAGCTTTCTTT
NA,TRBJ1-2,TRBV27,once,CASSPLRGRVGGYTF,TGTGCCAGCAGTCCCCTAAGGGGCAGGGTCGGGGGCTACACCTTC
NA,TRBJ1-2,TRBV6-4,NA,CASSDGAGKGYTF,TGTGCCAGCAGTGACGGGGCAGGGAAAGGCTACACCTTC
NA,TRBJ1-3,TRBV2,NA,CAGRAGAGNTIYF,TGTGCCGGCCGTGCAGGGGCTGGAAACACCATATATTTT
TRBD1,TRBJ2-5,TRBV19,NA,CASSDRGRETQYF,TGTGCCAGTAGTGACAGGGGGCGGGAGACCCAGTACTTC